The source of this TCR beta chain is a study of response to subunit inactivated influenza vaccine. TCRdb re-derived calls from the RT-PCR reads in MiXCR, one entry per CDR3 protein. Of about 620,000 distinct CDR3 sequences listed, roughly 12% are singletons. The CDR3 length is 14 residues. Germline loops: CDR1 MNHNS, CDR2 SASEGT. Deletions cut 10 bases from V and 6 bases from J, with 19 bases between. The data were also submitted as part of a second study, on T cells expressing NK-cell markers. As reported in that work: For TCR beta, cDNA was produced by 5'RACE template switching with UMIs. Repertoires of TCR beta were obtained from T cells sorted as CD3+CD56+NKG2C+, CD3+CD56+NKG2C- and CD3+CD56-NKG2C+. Several experiments confined sorting to alpha-beta TCR T cells with an anti-gamma-delta TCR antibody. The share of CD8+ T cells held by dominant NKG2C+ clonotypes was roughly 1.0-8% in several donors. The CD3+CD56-NKG2C+ fraction of a few donors was also led by these clonotypes.

The TCR sequence derives from a man aged 50 to 60 who received an inactivated influenza vaccine. The sequenced sample was PBMCs from blood, obtained on the day of vaccination. The chain carries TRBV6-1 and TRBJ1-5; maybe TRBD1 (5 bases). The CDR3 DNA is TGTGCCACTGGGGGGGGGATTAGCGGTCAGCCCCAGCATTTT. This codes for CATGGGISGQPQHF.